This T cell receptor beta chain was captured by sequencing in a study of shared clonotypes between healthy human individuals. Study-level information: Every donor yielded three CD4 naive, three CD4 memory, two CD8 naive and one CD8 memory plate.

As to this clone: Its antigen is unknown.

Study-wide findings and caveats: Estimated clonotype richness was generally higher in naive than memory subsets. Even with large depth, rarefaction showed that sorted-subset sequencing was incomplete.

Researchers divided each subset's genomic DNA evenly across several immunoSEQ plates. TCRdb's table, derived via immunoSEQ multiplex PCR, lists solely in-frame clones and lacks some. The sample includes around 2.5 million clones, approximately 93% of them seen just once. The clonotype was recovered from a man aged 18 to 29 in good health. Some clones in this sample may be carry-over from other donors' samples. Sequences were obtained from naive CD4+ T cells from PBMCs. The subset is: CD45RA+ positively selected.

The CDR3 loop reads CSVDAGTGSWGYNEQFF. CDR3 DNA: TGCAGCGTTGACGCCGGGACAGGGTCGTGGGGCTACAATGAGCAGTTCTTC. This chain links TRBV29-1 with TRBJ2-1; 9 bases match TRBD1. Germline CDR1 and CDR2: SQVTM and ANQGSEA. V was pared by 3 bases and J by 3 bases, with 12 bases of the junction left unmatched. The length of the CDR3 is 17 residues.